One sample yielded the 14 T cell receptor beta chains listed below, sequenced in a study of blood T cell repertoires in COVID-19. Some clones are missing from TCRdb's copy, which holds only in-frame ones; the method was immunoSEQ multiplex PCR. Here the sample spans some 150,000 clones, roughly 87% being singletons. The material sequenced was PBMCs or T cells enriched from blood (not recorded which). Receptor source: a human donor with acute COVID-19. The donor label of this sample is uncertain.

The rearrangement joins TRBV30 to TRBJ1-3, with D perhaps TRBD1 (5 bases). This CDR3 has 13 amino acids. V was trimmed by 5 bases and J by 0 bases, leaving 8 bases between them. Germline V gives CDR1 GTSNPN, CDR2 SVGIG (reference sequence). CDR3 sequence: CAWAGGSGNTIYF. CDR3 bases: TGTGCCTGGGCGGGGGGCTCTGGAAACACCATATATTTT.

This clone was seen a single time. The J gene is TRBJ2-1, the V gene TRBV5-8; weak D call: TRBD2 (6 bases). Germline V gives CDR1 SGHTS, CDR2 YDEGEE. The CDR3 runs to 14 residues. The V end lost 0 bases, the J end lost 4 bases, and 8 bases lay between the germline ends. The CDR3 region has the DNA TGTGCCAGCAGCTTGGGGAGGGCTTACAATGAGCAGTTCTTC. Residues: CASSLGRAYNEQFF.

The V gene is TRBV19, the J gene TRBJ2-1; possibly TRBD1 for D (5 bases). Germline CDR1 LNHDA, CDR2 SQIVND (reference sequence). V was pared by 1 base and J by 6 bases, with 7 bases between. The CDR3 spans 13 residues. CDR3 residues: CASSIGQTNEQFF. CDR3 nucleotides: TGTGCCAGTAGTATAGGACAGACCAATGAGCAGTTCTTC.

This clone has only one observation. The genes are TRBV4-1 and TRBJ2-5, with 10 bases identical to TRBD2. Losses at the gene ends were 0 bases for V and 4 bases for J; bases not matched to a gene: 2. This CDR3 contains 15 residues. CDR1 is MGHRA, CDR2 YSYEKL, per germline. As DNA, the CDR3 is TGCGCCAGCAGCCAAGATGCTAGCGGGGGAGAGACCCAGTACTTC. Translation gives CASSQDASGGETQYF.

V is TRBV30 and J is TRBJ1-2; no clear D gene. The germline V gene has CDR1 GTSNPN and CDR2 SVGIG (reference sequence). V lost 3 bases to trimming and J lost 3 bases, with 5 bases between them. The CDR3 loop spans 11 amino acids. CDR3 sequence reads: CAWSADYGYTF. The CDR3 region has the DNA TGTGCCTGGAGCGCAGACTATGGCTACACCTTC. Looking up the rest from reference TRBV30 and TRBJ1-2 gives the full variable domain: SQTIHQWPATLVQPVGSPLSLECTVEGTSNPNLYWYRQAAGRGLQLLFYSVGIGQISSEVPQNLSASRPQDRQFILSSKKLLLSDSGFYLCAWSADYGYTFGSGTRLTVV.

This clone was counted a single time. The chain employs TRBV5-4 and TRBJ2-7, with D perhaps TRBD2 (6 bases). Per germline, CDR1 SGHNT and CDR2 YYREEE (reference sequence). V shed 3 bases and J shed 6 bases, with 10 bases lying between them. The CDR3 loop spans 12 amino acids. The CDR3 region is CASSWRAGEQYF. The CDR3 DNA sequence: TGTGCCAGCAGCTGGAGGGCCGGCGAGCAGTACTTC.

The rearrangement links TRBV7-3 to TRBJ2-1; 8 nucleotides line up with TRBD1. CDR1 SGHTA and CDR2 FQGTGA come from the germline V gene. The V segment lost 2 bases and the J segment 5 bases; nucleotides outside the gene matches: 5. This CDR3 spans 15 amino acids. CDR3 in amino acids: CASSLRPDRDNEQFF. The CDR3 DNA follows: TGTGCCAGCAGCTTACGCCCGGACAGGGACAATGAGCAGTTCTTC.

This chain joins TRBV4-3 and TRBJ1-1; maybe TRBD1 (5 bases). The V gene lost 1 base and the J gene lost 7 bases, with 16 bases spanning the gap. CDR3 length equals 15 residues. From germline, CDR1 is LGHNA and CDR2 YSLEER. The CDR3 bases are TGCGCCAGCAGCCAAGCTACTGGGGGGTCCGGTGAAGCTTTCTTT. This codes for CASSQATGGSGEAFF.

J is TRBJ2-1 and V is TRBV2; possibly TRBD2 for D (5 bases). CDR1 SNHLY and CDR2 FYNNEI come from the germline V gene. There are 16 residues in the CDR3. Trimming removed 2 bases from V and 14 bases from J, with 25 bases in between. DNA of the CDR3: TGTGCCAGCAGTGAAATGGGGAGTAGGCAATTGAAAAGGGAGTTCTTC. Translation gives CASSEMGSRQLKREFF.

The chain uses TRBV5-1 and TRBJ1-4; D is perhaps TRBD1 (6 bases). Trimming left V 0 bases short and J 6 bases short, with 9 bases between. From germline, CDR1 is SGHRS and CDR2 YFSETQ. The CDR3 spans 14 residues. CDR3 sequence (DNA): TGCGCCAGCAGCTTGGTGGGGGCGGATGAAAAACTGTTTTTT. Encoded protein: CASSLVGADEKLFF.

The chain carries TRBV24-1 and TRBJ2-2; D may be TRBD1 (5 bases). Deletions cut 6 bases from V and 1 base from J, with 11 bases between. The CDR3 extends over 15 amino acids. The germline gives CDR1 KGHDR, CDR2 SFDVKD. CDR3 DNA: TGTGCCACCAGTAGAGGACACGTGAACACCGGGGAGCTGTTTTTT. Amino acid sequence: CATSRGHVNTGELFF.

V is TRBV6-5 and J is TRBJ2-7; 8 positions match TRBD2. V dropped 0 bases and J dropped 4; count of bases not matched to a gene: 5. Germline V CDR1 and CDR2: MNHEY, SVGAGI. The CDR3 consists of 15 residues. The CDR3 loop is CASSYSGGGNYEQYF. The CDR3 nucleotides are TGTGCCAGCAGTTACTCCGGGGGGGGAAATTACGAGCAGTACTTC.

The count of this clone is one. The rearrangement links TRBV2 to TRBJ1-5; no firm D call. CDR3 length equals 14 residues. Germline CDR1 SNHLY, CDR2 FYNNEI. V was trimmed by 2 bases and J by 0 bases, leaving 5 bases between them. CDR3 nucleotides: TGTGCCAGCAGTGAAATCAGTAGCAATCAGCCCCAGCATTTT. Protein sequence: CASSEISSNQPQHF.

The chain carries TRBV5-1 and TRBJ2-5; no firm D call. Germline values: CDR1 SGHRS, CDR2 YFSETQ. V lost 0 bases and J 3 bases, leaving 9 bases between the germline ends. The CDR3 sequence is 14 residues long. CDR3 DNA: TGCGCCAGCAGCTTGGCAAGCCCTAAAGAGACCCAGTACTTC. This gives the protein CASSLASPKETQYF. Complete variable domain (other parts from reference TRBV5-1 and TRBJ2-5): KAGVTQTPRYLIKTRGQQVTLSCSPISGHRSVSWYQQTPGQGLQFLFEYFSETQRNKGNFPGRFSGRQFSNSRSEMNVSTLELGDSALYLCASSLASPKETQYFGPGTRLLVL.